The 30 T cell receptor beta chains below all came from one sample that was sequenced in a study of T-cell reconstitution after alpha-beta-depleted transplantation in children. It was with unique molecular identifiers that the TCRbeta library was prepared. One entry per CDR3 protein, called by TCRdb with MiXCR from the PCR reads. Seen here are about 260,000 distinct CDR3 sequences, roughly 8.2% observed once, and the top ten hold approximately 6%. The source material was PBMCs, mostly from graft donor cells, sampled 180 days after TCRalphabeta/CD19-depleted stem cell transplant. These receptors were obtained from a male patient younger than 18 who had a stem cell transplant for acute lymphoblastic leukemia, so the T cells may come from the graft donor.

This clonotype was counted at least ten times. This chain connects TRBV27 to TRBJ1-2, with D hard to call. V lost 5 bases and J lost 4, with 17 bases in between. Germline CDR1 MNHEY, CDR2 SMNVEV (reference sequence). The CDR3 loop spans 15 amino acids. This CDR3 reads CASSARSSAGYGYTF. The CDR3 DNA sequence: TGTGCCAGCAGTGCGCGATCGTCGGCGGGCTATGGCTACACCTTC.

There are many counts of this clonotype. The rearrangement uses TRBV9 and TRBJ2-3; D call uncertain. There are 13 residues in the CDR3. Deletions cut 2 bases from V and 5 bases from J, with 9 bases between. The V gene's germline CDR1 is SGDLS and CDR2 YYNGEE. CDR3 protein: CASSVSGLDTQYF. DNA for the CDR3: TGTGCCAGCAGCGTTTCGGGTCTAGATACGCAGTATTTT.

This clonotype came up many times. The genes are TRBV7-9 and TRBJ2-7; possibly TRBD1 or TRBD2 for D (5 bases each). The germline V gene encodes CDR1 SEHNR and CDR2 FQNEAQ (reference sequence). The CDR3 is 14 amino acids. V lost 1 base and J lost 9, with 16 bases in between. Here the CDR3 reads CASSLEGTAGTQYF. CDR3 in DNA: TGTGCCAGCAGCTTAGAGGGGACGGCCGGGACGCAGTACTTC.

Concerning this clonotype: A read error may explain this, as a much larger clone is one base away. V gene TRBV12-3 or TRBV12-4 combines with J gene TRBJ1-6; no clear D. The CDR3 length is 14 residues. DNA for the CDR3: TGTGCCAGCAGTTTATCACGGGGAGGGTCACCCCTCAACTTT. This translates into CASSLSRGGSPLNF.

This clonotype occurred many times. The gene calls are TRBV20-1 and TRBJ2-1, with TRBD2 as a possible D gene (5 bases). This CDR3 comprises 14 residues. V lost 3 bases, J lost 2 bases, and 11 bases lay in between. CDR1 is DFQATT, CDR2 SNEGSKA, per germline (reference sequence). CDR3 residues: CSASFSETYNEQFF. The CDR3 DNA reads as TGCAGTGCTAGTTTTAGCGAAACCTACAATGAGCAGTTCTTC.

This clonotype has at least ten counts. The chain joins TRBV5-1 to TRBJ1-2; D gene uncertain. This CDR3 has 15 amino acids. Germline V lookup: CDR1 SGHRS, CDR2 YFSETQ. The V gene lost 0 bases and the J gene lost 0 bases, with 9 bases spanning the gap. The CDR3 here is CASSLGAYSNYGYTF. CDR3 in DNA: TGCGCCAGCAGCTTGGGAGCCTACTCTAACTATGGCTACACCTTC.

This clonotype was counted between two and nine times. The V gene is TRBV10-3, the J gene TRBJ1-1, with D unresolved. This CDR3 is 13 amino acids long. The V gene lost 7 bases and the J gene lost 2 bases, with 11 bases spanning the gap. Germline V gene data show CDR1 as ENHRY and CDR2 as SYGVKD. CDR3 coding DNA: TGTGCCATCACCCTAAAGGCTAACACTGAAGCTTTCTTT. Encoded protein: CAITLKANTEAFF.

This clonotype has at least ten counts. DNA for the CDR3: TGTGCCAGCAGTTTTGGGAGAACTCCTATTTCCTACAATGAGCAGTTCTTC. Amino acids: CASSFGRTPISYNEQFF. The chain couples TRBV28 to TRBJ2-1; D is possibly TRBD2 (5 bases). CDR1 MDHEN and CDR2 SYDVKM come from the germline V gene. The CDR3 spans 17 residues. V lost 3 bases, J lost 1 base, and 16 bases lay in between. Variable domain in full (rest from reference TRBV28 and TRBJ2-1): DVKVTQSSRYLVKRTGEKVFLECVQDMDHENMFWYRQDPGLGLRLIYFSYDVKMKEKGDIPEGYSVSREKKERFSLILESASTNQTSMYLCASSFGRTPISYNEQFFGPGTRLTVL.

This clonotype appeared many times. V is TRBV6-1 and J is TRBJ2-2; D is undetermined. The germline CDR1 and CDR2 sequences are MNHNS and SASEGT. Trimming cost V 6 bases and J 2 bases, with 10 bases left between them. This CDR3 is built from 14 residues. This CDR3 reads CASRHPQNTGELFF. The CDR3 DNA sequence: TGTGCCAGCAGGCACCCCCAAAACACCGGGGAGCTGTTTTTT.

At least ten counts were recorded for this clonotype. This chain uses TRBV7-3 with TRBJ2-3, with 9 positions matching TRBD2. This CDR3 is built from 17 residues. J was trimmed by 0 bases and V by 0 bases; bases with no gene match: 4. Germline V gene sequence: CDR1 SGHTA, CDR2 FQGTGA. The CDR3 region has the DNA TGTGCCAGCAGCTTAACGCGGGAGGGGTCTAGCACAGATACGCAGTATTTT. Its protein product is CASSLTREGSSTDTQYF.

This clonotype was recorded at least ten times. The chain employs TRBV10-3 and TRBJ2-5; D is unclear. CDR1 ENHRY and CDR2 SYGVKD come from the germline V gene. This CDR3 region has 12 residues. Trimming left V 1 base short and J 2 bases short, with 2 bases between. In DNA form, the CDR3 reads TGTGCCATCAGTGAGTTTCAAGAGACCCAGTACTTC. This codes for CAISEFQETQYF.

This clonotype was recorded at least ten times. The chain uses TRBV3-1 and TRBJ2-7, with D unclear. The V and J ends lost 2 bases and 2 bases respectively, with 13 bases between them. CDR1 LGHDT and CDR2 YNNKEL come from the germline V gene (reference sequence). The CDR3 is made up of 15 amino acids. The CDR3 DNA sequence: TGTGCCAGCAGCCAATGGGTGGGGTTGACCTACGAGCAGTACTTC. Protein sequence: CASSQWVGLTYEQYF.

This clonotype was seen ten or more times. The genes are TRBV5-6 and TRBJ2-7; D may be TRBD1 or TRBD2 (5 bases each). Germline V CDR1 and CDR2: SGHDT, YYEEEE. The V and J ends lost 2 bases and 1 base respectively, with 10 bases between them. The CDR3 length is 14 residues. CDR3 nucleotide sequence: TGTGCCAGCAGCTTCGGGACCTTGTCCTACGAGCAGTACTTC. It is translated as CASSFGTLSYEQYF.

There are a few counts of this clonotype. The genes are TRBV20-1 and TRBJ2-4; no clear D. The length of the CDR3 is 14 residues. Germline V lookup: CDR1 DFQATT, CDR2 SNEGSKA (reference sequence). The V end lost 1 base, the J end lost 0 bases, and 7 bases lay between the germline ends. The CDR3 nucleotides are TGCAGTGCTAGAGGACGGTTAGCCAAAAACATTCAGTACTTC. It codes for CSARGRLAKNIQYF.

This clonotype was counted many times. V gene TRBV5-1 combines with J gene TRBJ1-2; D remains ambiguous. Germline CDR1 is SGHRS and CDR2 is YFSETQ. V was shortened by 1 base and J by 4 bases, with 17 bases between the two germline ends. The CDR3 runs 16 residues. CDR3 sequence: CASSLNPTQRIYGYTF. DNA of the CDR3: TGCGCCAGCAGCTTGAATCCGACACAAAGGATCTATGGCTACACCTTC.

Many counts were recorded for this clonotype. This chain joins TRBV2 and TRBJ2-3; TRBD1 might be the D (6 bases). Germline values: CDR1 SNHLY, CDR2 FYNNEI. The CDR3 extends over 15 amino acids. The V gene lost 7 bases and the J gene lost 2 bases, with 16 bases spanning the gap. The CDR3 reads CASTPTGTLTDTQYF. CDR3 bases: TGTGCCAGCACCCCTACAGGGACCCTCACAGATACGCAGTATTTT. The complete variable domain, with remaining parts taken from reference TRBV2 and TRBJ2-3, reads EPEVTQTPSHQVTQMGQEVILRCVPISNHLYFYWYRQILGQKVEFLVSFYNNEISEKSEIFDDQFSVERPDGSNFTLKIRSTKLEDSAMYFCASTPTGTLTDTQYFGPGTRLTVL.

This clonotype was recorded many times. This chain uses TRBV12-3 or TRBV12-4 with TRBJ1-5; a possible D gene is TRBD1 (5 bases). The CDR3 totals 15 residues. Trimming shortened V by 6 bases and J by 1 base, and 13 bases separated the two germline ends. This CDR3 reads CASSTRGPSNQPQHF. In DNA, the CDR3 is TGTGCCAGCAGCACTAGGGGTCCCAGCAATCAGCCCCAGCATTTT.

This clonotype was observed at least ten times. The chain couples TRBV5-1 to TRBJ2-7, with D tentatively TRBD1 (6 bases). Germline assignment: CDR1 SGHRS and CDR2 YFSETQ. CDR3 size: 14 residues. The V gene lost 7 bases and the J gene lost 3 bases, with 17 bases spanning the gap. The CDR3 coding sequence is TGCGCCAGCGGTCCCCGGGACACCCACTACGAGCAGTACTTC. Its translation: CASGPRDTHYEQYF.

This clonotype was counted once. A much larger clone lies a single base off, so this may be a read error. The V and J genes are TRBV7-2 and TRBJ1-3, with D perhaps matching TRBD1 (6 bases). Germline CDR1 and CDR2: SGHTA and FQGNSA. The CDR3 extends over 15 amino acids. The CDR3 region is CDSSLKAGEGNTIYF. DNA of the CDR3: TGTGACAGCAGCTTAAAGGCAGGGGAGGGAAACACCATATATTTT.

The table lists this clonotype with many counts. The gene calls are TRBV20-1 and TRBJ1-2, with D uncertain. V was clipped by 0 bases and J by 4 bases, with 9 bases between them. The CDR3 spans 13 residues. Looked up from germline, CDR1 is DFQATT and CDR2 is SNEGSKA (reference sequence). The CDR3 is CSARDPTVYGYTF. The DNA for the CDR3 is TGCAGTGCTAGAGATCCGACGGTCTATGGCTACACCTTC.

This clonotype showed up many times. This chain links TRBV20-1 with TRBJ2-7; no clear D. CDR1 DFQATT and CDR2 SNEGSKA come from the germline V gene (reference sequence). The CDR3 spans 16 residues. V shed 4 bases and J shed 0 bases, with 19 bases lying between them. CDR3 loop: CSAMPQSTESSYEQYF. CDR3 bases: TGCAGTGCTATGCCCCAGAGCACCGAAAGCTCCTACGAGCAGTACTTC.

A few counts support this clonotype. One junction end does not reproduce the germline sequence, and a read error may be involved. V and J are TRBV5-5 and TRBJ2-1, with 11 bases lining up with TRBD2. The germline V gene has CDR1 SGHKS and CDR2 YYEKEE (reference sequence). CDR3 length: 14 amino acids. The CDR3 loop reads CASSWLGTSGLEVF. The CDR3, as DNA: TGTGCCAGCAGCTGGCTCGGGACTAGCGGCCTAGAGGTCTTC.

This clonotype has at least ten counts. The J gene is TRBJ2-1, the V gene TRBV29-1; 8 nucleotides match TRBD2. The junction had 5 bases not matched to a gene; V was cut back by 7 bases and J by 12 bases. Germline CDR1 SQVTM, CDR2 ANQGSEA. This CDR3 region has 10 residues. CDR3 coding DNA: TGCAGCGCCACGGGGGGGAGGCAGTTCTTC. Encoded protein: CSATGGRQFF.

The sample holds many counts of this clonotype. The chain carries TRBV7-8 and TRBJ2-3; D might be TRBD2 (5 bases). Trimming took 5 bases from V and 11 from J, leaving 11 bases between them. CDR1 SGHVS and CDR2 FQNEAQ come from the germline V gene. The CDR3 has 11 residues. CDR3 sequence: CASSPLGGQYF. The CDR3 DNA is TGTGCCAGCAGCCCCCTCGGAGGGCAGTATTTT. Complete variable domain (other parts from reference TRBV7-8 and TRBJ2-3): GAGVSQSPRYKVAKRGQDVALRCDPISGHVSLFWYQQALGQGPEFLTYFQNEAQLDKSGLPSDRFFAERPEGSVSTLKIQRTQQEDSAVYLCASSPLGGQYFGPGTRLTVL.

This clonotype came up a few times. This chain links TRBV4-3 with TRBJ1-4, with D perhaps matching TRBD1 (6 bases). V was trimmed by 0 bases and J by 0 bases, leaving 8 bases between them. From germline, CDR1 is LGHNA and CDR2 YSLEER. The CDR3 contains 16 residues. CDR3: CASSQEYRATNEKLFF. The DNA of the CDR3 is TGCGCCAGCAGCCAAGAATACAGGGCAACTAATGAAAAACTGTTTTTT.

The table lists this clonotype with many counts. V usage is TRBV5-1 and J usage is TRBJ2-2; maybe TRBD2 (6 bases). Germline values: CDR1 SGHRS, CDR2 YFSETQ. Deletions cut 5 bases from V and 1 base from J, with 9 bases between. There are 14 residues in the CDR3. CDR3 DNA: TGCGCCAGCAGGGAAGCGGGGAACACCGGGGAGCTGTTTTTT. Translated, it gives CASREAGNTGELFF. The whole variable domain, remainder taken from reference TRBV5-1 and TRBJ2-2, is KAGVTQTPRYLIKTRGQQVTLSCSPISGHRSVSWYQQTPGQGLQFLFEYFSETQRNKGNFPGRFSGRQFSNSRSEMNVSTLELGDSALYLCASREAGNTGELFFGEGSRLTVL.

In this sample, this clonotype turned up many times. V and J are TRBV6-2 or TRBV6-3 and TRBJ1-5, with 7 bases aligning to TRBD1. V shed 5 bases, J shed 4 bases, and the junction held 8 bases outside the gene matches. Germline V gene data show CDR1 as MNHEY and CDR2 as SVGEGT. The CDR3 is 15 amino acids. The CDR3 protein is CASSRPQGSNQPQHF. CDR3 bases: TGTGCCAGCAGTCGACCACAGGGGTCGAATCAGCCCCAGCATTTT.

This clonotype showed up just a few times. This rearrangement joins TRBV4-1 to TRBJ2-1; 15 nucleotides match TRBD2. CDR3 length equals 20 residues. In germline, CDR1 is MGHRA, CDR2 YSYEKL. J lost 3 bases, V lost 3 bases, and 12 bases had no gene match. The CDR3 spells CASSHPSGLAGGPDYNEQFF. DNA for the CDR3: TGCGCCAGCAGCCACCCGTCCGGACTAGCGGGAGGGCCGGACTACAATGAGCAGTTCTTC.

V is TRBV20-1 and J is TRBJ2-3; D call uncertain. Germline V gene lookup returns CDR1 DFQATT and CDR2 SNEGSKA (reference sequence). This CDR3 is 11 amino acids long. Trimming cost V 3 bases and J 4 bases, with 5 bases left between them. DNA of the CDR3: TGCAGTGCTAGTGTTCCAGATACGCAGTATTTT. The encoded protein is CSASVPDTQYF.

This clonotype showed up many times. The chain joins TRBV10-3 to TRBJ2-7, with a possible D match to TRBD1 (5 bases). The CDR3 extends over 14 amino acids. The germline gives CDR1 ENHRY, CDR2 SYGVKD. Trimming stripped 5 bases from V and 5 bases from J, with 16 bases between. The chain's CDR3 is CAISNLQGRDEQYF. In DNA form, the CDR3 reads TGTGCCATCAGTAATCTTCAGGGCAGGGACGAGCAGTACTTC.